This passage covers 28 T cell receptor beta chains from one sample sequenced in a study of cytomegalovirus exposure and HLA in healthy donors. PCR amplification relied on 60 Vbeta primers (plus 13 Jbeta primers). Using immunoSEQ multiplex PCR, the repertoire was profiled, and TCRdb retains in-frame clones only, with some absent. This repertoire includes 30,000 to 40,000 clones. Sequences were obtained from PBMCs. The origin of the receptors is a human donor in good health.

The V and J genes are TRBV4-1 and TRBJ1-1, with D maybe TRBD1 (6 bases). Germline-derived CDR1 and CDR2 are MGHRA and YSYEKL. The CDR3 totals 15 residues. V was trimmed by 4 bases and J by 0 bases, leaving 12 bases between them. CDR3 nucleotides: TGCGCCAGCAGCCCGTTAACAGGGTTGAACACTGAAGCTTTCTTT. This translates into CASSPLTGLNTEAFF.

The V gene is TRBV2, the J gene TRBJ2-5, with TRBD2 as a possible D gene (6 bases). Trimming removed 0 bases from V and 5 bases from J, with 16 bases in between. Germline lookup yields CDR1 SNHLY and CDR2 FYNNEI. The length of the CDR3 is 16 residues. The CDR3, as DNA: TGTGCCAGCAGTGAAGCGCTCGGGGGTTTTACGGAGACCCAGTACTTC. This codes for CASSEALGGFTETQYF.

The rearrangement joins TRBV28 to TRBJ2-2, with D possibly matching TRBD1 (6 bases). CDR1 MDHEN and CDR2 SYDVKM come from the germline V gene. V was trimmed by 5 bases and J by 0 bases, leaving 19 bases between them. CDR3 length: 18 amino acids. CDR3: CASSTHPRAGANTGELFF. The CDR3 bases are TGTGCCAGCAGTACCCACCCCCGTGCAGGGGCGAACACCGGGGAGCTGTTTTTT.

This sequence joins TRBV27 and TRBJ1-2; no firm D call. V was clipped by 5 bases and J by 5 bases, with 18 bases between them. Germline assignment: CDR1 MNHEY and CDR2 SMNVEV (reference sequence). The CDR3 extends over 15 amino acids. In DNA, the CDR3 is TGTGCCAGCAGTCCCGCCCAAGGAAACGGGTATGGCTACACCTTC. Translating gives CASSPAQGNGYGYTF.

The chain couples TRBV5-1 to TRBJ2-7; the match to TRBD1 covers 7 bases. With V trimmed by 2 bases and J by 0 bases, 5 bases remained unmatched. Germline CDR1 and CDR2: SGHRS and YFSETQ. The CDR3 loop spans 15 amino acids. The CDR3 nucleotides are TGCGCCAGCAGCTTTAACAGGGGAAGCTCCTACGAGCAGTACTTC. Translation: CASSFNRGSSYEQYF.

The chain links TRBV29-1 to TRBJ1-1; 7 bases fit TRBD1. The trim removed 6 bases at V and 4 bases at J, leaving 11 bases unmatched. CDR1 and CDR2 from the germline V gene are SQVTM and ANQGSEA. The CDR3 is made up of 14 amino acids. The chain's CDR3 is CSVDHRTGATEAFF. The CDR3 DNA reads TGCAGCGTAGATCACCGAACAGGGGCCACTGAAGCTTTCTTT.

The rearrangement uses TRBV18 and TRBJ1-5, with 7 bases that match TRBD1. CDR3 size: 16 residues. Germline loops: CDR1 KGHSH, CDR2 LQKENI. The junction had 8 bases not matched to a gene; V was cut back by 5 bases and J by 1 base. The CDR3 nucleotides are TGTGCCAGCTCAACGGCGACAGGGTTAAGCAATCAGCCCCAGCATTTT. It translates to CASSTATGLSNQPQHF.

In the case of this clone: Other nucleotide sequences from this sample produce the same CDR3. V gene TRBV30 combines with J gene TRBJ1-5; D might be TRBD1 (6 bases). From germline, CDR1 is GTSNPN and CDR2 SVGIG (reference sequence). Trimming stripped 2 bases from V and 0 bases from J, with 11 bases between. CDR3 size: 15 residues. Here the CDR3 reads CAWSRGRNSNQPQHF. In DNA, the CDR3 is TGTGCCTGGAGTAGGGGGAGAAATAGCAATCAGCCCCAGCATTTT.

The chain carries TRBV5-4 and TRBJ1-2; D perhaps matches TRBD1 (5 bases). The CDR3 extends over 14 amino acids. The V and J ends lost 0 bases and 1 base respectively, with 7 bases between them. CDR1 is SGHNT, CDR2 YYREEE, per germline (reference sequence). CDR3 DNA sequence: TGTGCCAGCAGCTTGGGGGGCAGTAACTATGGCTACACCTTC. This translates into CASSLGGSNYGYTF.

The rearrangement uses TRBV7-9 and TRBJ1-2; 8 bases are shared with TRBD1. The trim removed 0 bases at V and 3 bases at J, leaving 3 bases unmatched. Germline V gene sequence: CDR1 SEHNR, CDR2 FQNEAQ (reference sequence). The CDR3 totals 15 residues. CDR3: CASSLAETGDYGYTF. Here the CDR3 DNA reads TGTGCCAGCAGCTTAGCGGAGACAGGGGACTATGGCTACACCTTC.

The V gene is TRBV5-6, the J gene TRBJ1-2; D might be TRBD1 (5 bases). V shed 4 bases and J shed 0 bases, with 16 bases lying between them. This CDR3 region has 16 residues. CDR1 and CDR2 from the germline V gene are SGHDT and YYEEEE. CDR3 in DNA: TGTGCCAGCAGCCTGGGACGAGGCACCTCTAACTATGGCTACACCTTC. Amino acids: CASSLGRGTSNYGYTF.

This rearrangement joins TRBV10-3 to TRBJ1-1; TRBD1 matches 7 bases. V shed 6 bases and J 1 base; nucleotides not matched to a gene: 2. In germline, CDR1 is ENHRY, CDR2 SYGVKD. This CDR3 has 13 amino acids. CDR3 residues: CAIRRQGNTEAFF. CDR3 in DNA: TGTGCCATCAGGCGACAGGGGAACACTGAAGCTTTCTTT.

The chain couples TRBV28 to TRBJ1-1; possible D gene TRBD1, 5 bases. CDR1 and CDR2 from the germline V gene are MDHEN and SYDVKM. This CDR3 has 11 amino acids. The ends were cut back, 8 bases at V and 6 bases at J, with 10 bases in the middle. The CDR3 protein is CASSTGAEAFF. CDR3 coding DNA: TGTGCCAGCTCGACGGGGGCTGAAGCTTTCTTT.

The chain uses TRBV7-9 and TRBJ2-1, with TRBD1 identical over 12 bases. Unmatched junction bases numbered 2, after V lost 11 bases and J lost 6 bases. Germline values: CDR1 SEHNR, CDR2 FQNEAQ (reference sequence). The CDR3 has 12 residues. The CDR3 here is CAGDRGLNEQFF. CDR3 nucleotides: TGTGCCGGGGACAGGGGGCTCAATGAGCAGTTCTTC.

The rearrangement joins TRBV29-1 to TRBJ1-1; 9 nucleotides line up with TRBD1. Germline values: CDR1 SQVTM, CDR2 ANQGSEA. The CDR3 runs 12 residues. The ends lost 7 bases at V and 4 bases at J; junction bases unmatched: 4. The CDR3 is CSARQGGTEAFF. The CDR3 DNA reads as TGCAGCGCCCGACAGGGGGGCACTGAAGCTTTCTTT.

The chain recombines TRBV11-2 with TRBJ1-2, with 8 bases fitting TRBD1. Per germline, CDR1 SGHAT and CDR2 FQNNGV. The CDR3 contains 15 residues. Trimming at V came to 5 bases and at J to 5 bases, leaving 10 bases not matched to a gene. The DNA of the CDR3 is TGTGCCAGCAGCAGAGACAGGGGAGTAGTTTATGGCTACACCTTC. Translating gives CASSRDRGVVYGYTF.

The CDR3 sequence is CASSSRENSPLHF. The CDR3 nucleotides are TGTGCCAGCAGCTCAAGGGAGAATTCACCCCTCCACTTT. V gene TRBV7-6 combines with J gene TRBJ1-6; D uncertain. Germline values: CDR1 SGHVS, CDR2 FNYEAQ. V lost 4 bases to trimming and J lost 7 bases, with 8 bases between them. The CDR3 has 13 residues.

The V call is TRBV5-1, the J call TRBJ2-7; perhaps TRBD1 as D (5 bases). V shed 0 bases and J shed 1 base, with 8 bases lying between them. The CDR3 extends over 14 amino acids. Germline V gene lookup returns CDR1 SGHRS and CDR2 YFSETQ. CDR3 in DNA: TGCGCCAGCAGCTTGGGGACATCATCCTACGAGCAGTACTTC. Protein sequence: CASSLGTSSYEQYF.

As DNA, the CDR3 is TGTGCCAGCAGCTTGGGGGGGACAGGGGTGAGTTACGAGCAGTACTTC. Amino acid sequence: CASSLGGTGVSYEQYF. The chain has TRBV5-6 and TRBJ2-7; 10 bases align to TRBD1. The junction had 7 bases not matched to a gene; V was cut back by 0 bases and J by 4 bases. The CDR3 is 16 residues long. CDR1 and CDR2 (germline): SGHDT, YYEEEE.

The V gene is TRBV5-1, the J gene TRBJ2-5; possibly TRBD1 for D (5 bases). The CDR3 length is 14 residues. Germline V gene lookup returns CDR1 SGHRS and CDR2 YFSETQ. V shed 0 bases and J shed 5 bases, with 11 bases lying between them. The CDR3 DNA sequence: TGCGCCAGCAGCTTGGTAGGGGTTCTGGAGACCCAGTACTTC. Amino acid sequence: CASSLVGVLETQYF.

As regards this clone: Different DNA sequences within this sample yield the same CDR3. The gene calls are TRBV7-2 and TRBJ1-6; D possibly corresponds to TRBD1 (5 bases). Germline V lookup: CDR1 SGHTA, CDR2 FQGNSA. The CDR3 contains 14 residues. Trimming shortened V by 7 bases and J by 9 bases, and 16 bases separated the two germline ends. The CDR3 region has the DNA TGTGCCAGCATCCTCGCAGGAGGGGTTTCACCCCTCCACTTT. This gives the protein CASILAGGVSPLHF.

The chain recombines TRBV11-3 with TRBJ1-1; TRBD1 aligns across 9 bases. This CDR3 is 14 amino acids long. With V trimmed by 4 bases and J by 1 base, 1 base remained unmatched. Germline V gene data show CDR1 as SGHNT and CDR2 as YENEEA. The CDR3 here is CASSWGQGNTEAFF. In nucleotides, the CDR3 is TGTGCCAGCAGCTGGGGACAGGGGAACACTGAAGCTTTCTTT.

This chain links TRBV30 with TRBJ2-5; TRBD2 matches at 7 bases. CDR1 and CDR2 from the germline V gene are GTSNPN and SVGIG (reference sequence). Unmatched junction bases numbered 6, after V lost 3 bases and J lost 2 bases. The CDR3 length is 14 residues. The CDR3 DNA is TGTGCCTGGAGCCCGGGACTAAGACAAGAGACCCAGTACTTC. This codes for CAWSPGLRQETQYF.

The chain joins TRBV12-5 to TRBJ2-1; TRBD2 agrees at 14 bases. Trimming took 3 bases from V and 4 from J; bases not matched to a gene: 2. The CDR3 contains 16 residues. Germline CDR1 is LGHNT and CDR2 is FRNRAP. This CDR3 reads CASGLGLAGGYNEQFF. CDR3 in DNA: TGTGCTAGTGGTTTAGGACTAGCGGGGGGTTACAATGAGCAGTTCTTC.

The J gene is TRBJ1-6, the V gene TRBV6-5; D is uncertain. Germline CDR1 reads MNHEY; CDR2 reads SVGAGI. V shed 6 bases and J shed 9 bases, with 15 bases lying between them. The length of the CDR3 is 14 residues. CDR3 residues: CASSRKEGSSPLHF. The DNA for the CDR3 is TGTGCCAGCAGCCGTAAGGAGGGCAGTTCACCCCTCCACTTT.

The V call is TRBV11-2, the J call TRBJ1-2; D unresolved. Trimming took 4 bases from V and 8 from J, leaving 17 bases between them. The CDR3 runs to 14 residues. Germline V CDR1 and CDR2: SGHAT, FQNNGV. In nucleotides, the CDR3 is TGTGCCAGCAGCTCCACTGGTACCTCCGGGGGCTACACCTTC. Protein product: CASSSTGTSGGYTF.

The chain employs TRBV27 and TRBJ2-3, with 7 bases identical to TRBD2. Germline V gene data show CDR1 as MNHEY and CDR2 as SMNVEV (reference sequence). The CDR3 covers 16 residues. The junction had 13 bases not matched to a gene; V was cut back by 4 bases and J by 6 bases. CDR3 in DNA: TGTGCCAGCAGTTCGGGGGGTGGGAGGATTCGCGATACGCAGTATTTT. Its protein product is CASSSGGGRIRDTQYF.

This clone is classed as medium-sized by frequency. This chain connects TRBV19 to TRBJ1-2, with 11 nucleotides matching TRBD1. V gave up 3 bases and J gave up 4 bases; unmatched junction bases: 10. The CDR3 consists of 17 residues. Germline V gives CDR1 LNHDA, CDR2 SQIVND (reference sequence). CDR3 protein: CASSILSSGTGGYGYTF. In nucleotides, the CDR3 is TGTGCCAGTAGTATCCTTTCCTCCGGGACAGGGGGCTATGGCTACACCTTC.